One and the same sample provided the 17 T cell receptor beta chains below, sequenced in a study of T cells in Graves' hyperthyroidism and ophthalmopathy. Amplification targeted TCR beta CDR3 regions from RNA transcripts. Using the HTBI primer set, a first-round RT-PCR was run on the TCR CDR3. TCRdb processed the multiplex PCR reads anew with MiXCR; each CDR3 protein has one entry. Counted here are around 300,000 distinct CDR3 sequences, roughly 13% occurring once; the ten biggest clones make up around 7.9%. Sequenced: blood. Every receptor here comes from a woman aged 25 to 39 with Graves' hyperthyroidism that later progressed to Graves' ophthalmopathy.

CDR3 nucleotides: TGTGCCAGCTCACCTATGGCTGGGACAGGGGAACGGGCCAAAAACATTCAGTACTTC. This sequence encodes CASSPMAGTGERAKNIQYF. The rearrangement links TRBV18 to TRBJ2-4, with 10 bases fitting TRBD1. V shed 3 bases, J shed 1 base, and the junction held 12 bases outside the gene matches. Looked up from germline, CDR1 is KGHSH and CDR2 is LQKENI. The CDR3 contains 19 residues.

At least ten counts were recorded for this clonotype. The V and J genes are TRBV6-5 and TRBJ1-5; D unresolved. Germline CDR1 is MNHEY and CDR2 is SVGAGI. The length of the CDR3 is 14 residues. V lost 2 bases and J 4 bases, leaving 9 bases between the germline ends. The DNA of the CDR3 is TGTGCCAGCAGTTACGCCAAGGGTAATCAGCCCCAGCATTTT. Amino acids: CASSYAKGNQPQHF.

In its sample, this clonotype was seen many times. The chain carries TRBV18 and TRBJ2-7, with D possibly TRBD2 on 5 matching bases. Trimming took 4 bases from V and 2 from J, leaving 12 bases between them. CDR3 length: 14 amino acids. Per germline, CDR1 KGHSH and CDR2 LQKENI. The CDR3 bases are TGTGCCAGCTCACGAAGCGGTATCCCCTACGAGCAGTACTTC. The encoded protein is CASSRSGIPYEQYF.

V gene TRBV6-2 or TRBV6-3 combines with J gene TRBJ2-3, with 11 bases matching TRBD2. CDR3 length: 22 residues. After removal of 4 bases from V and 2 bases from J, the junction contained 23 bases not matched to a gene. The germline V gene has CDR1 MNHEY and CDR2 SVGEGT. The CDR3 DNA follows: TGTGCCAGCAGTTGCTCTCCATCCCCCGACGTGACTAGCGGGACTTTCACAGATACGCAGTATTTT. The encoded protein is CASSCSPSPDVTSGTFTDTQYF.

This clonotype was counted at least ten times. The CDR3 region is CASSRSGPLSGYEQYF. The CDR3 DNA reads TGTGCCAGCAGCCGCTCCGGGCCACTCTCCGGCTACGAGCAGTACTTC. The rearrangement links TRBV11-2 to TRBJ2-7, with D uncertain. The CDR3 is 16 residues long. V gave up 5 bases and J gave up 3 bases, with 20 bases separating them. Looked up from germline, CDR1 is SGHAT and CDR2 is FQNNGV.

For this clonotype: A much larger clone differs by one base, so this may be a read error. Written as DNA, the CDR3 is TGTGCCAGCGGCACAACCGGACAGGGAAACACCATATATTTT. This sequence encodes CASGTTGQGNTIYF. The genes are TRBV7-2 and TRBJ1-3; tentatively, D is TRBD1 (6 bases). The CDR3 spans 14 residues. Trimming removed 8 bases from V and 4 bases from J, with 15 bases in between. Germline V gene data show CDR1 as SGHTA and CDR2 as FQGNSA.

In this sample, this clonotype turned up many times. V and J are TRBV5-4 and TRBJ2-3, with TRBD1 matching over 8 bases. V lost 3 bases and J lost 0; bases outside the gene matches: 3. Per germline, CDR1 SGHNT and CDR2 YYREEE (reference sequence). The CDR3 spans 15 residues. Here the CDR3 reads CASSWDRSSTDTQYF. DNA for the CDR3: TGTGCCAGCAGCTGGGACAGGTCTAGCACAGATACGCAGTATTTT.

This clonotype showed up just a few times. This rearrangement joins TRBV5-6 to TRBJ1-5; 9 bases line up with TRBD1. Germline loops: CDR1 SGHDT, CDR2 YYEEEE. The CDR3 extends over 15 amino acids. V dropped 5 bases and J dropped 4; count of bases not matched to a gene: 7. This chain's CDR3 is CASRLWDRENQPQHF. CDR3 DNA: TGTGCCAGCAGACTATGGGACAGGGAGAATCAGCCCCAGCATTTT.

This clonotype was detected many times. The chain uses TRBV7-8 and TRBJ2-7; 11 nucleotides line up with TRBD2. The CDR3 is 15 residues long. Germline CDR1 reads SGHVS; CDR2 reads FQNEAQ. With V trimmed by 0 bases and J by 3 bases, 1 base remained unmatched. CDR3 nucleotides: TGTGCCAGCAGCTTAGCCGGGACTAGCGGCTACGAGCAGTACTTC. Residues: CASSLAGTSGYEQYF.

This clonotype has ten or more counts. The gene calls are TRBV5-8 and TRBJ2-1; 15 positions match TRBD2. The length of the CDR3 is 18 residues. Germline values: CDR1 SGHTS, CDR2 YDEGEE. V lost 3 bases and J lost 7; bases outside the gene matches: 11. CDR3 sequence: CASSWPGLAGGFLNEQFF. The CDR3 DNA sequence: TGTGCCAGCAGCTGGCCGGGACTAGCGGGAGGATTTTTGAATGAGCAGTTCTTC.

This clonotype was counted at least ten times. V gene TRBV30 combines with J gene TRBJ1-1; D gene uncertain. Germline V gene lookup returns CDR1 GTSNPN and CDR2 SVGIG (reference sequence). Trimming left V 4 bases short and J 3 bases short, with 3 bases between. The CDR3 is made up of 10 amino acids. In DNA form, the CDR3 reads TGTGCCTGGACGGACACTGAAGCTTTCTTT. Translation gives CAWTDTEAFF.

This clonotype has a count of ten or more. The chain has TRBV7-8 and TRBJ1-1; perhaps TRBD1 as D (6 bases). Trimming left V 5 bases short and J 5 bases short, with 18 bases between. This CDR3 is built from 15 residues. Germline lookup yields CDR1 SGHVS and CDR2 FQNEAQ. Here the CDR3 DNA reads TGTGCCAGCAGCAGGGCCCGGGGGCCCAGGACTGAAGCTTTCTTT. Translating gives CASSRARGPRTEAFF.

This clonotype came up many times. The chain uses TRBV7-2 and TRBJ1-1, with TRBD1 matching over 8 bases. V lost 5 bases, J lost 4 bases, and 6 bases stayed unmatched. There are 14 residues in the CDR3. Germline CDR1 reads SGHTA; CDR2 reads FQGNSA. CDR3 coding DNA: TGTGCCAGCAGCAGAGACAGGGGTAGCACTGAAGCTTTCTTT. It codes for CASSRDRGSTEAFF.

This clonotype showed up many times. CDR3 in amino acids: CSARTSLAKNIQYF. The CDR3 DNA reads TGCAGTGCTAGAACCAGCCTAGCCAAAAACATTCAGTACTTC. The chain is built from TRBV20-1 and TRBJ2-4; D is ambiguous. Trimming shortened V by 2 bases and J by 0 bases, and 8 bases separated the two germline ends. This CDR3 contains 14 residues. Germline values: CDR1 DFQATT, CDR2 SNEGSKA (reference sequence).

The V gene is TRBV20-1, the J gene TRBJ2-1, with TRBD2 matching 9 bases. The germline gives CDR1 DFQATT, CDR2 SNEGSKA (reference sequence). The CDR3 covers 17 residues. V dropped 0 bases and J dropped 2; count of bases not matched to a gene: 8. The DNA of the CDR3 is TGCAGTGCTAGAGATCTCTTCGCGGGAGGGGCCTACAATGAGCAGTTCTTC. As protein: CSARDLFAGGAYNEQFF.

The CDR3 loop reads CSASQITGTVGNTIYF. The CDR3, as DNA: TGCAGTGCTTCTCAAATAACCGGGACAGTTGGAAACACCATATATTTT. The chain is built from TRBV20-1 and TRBJ1-3; TRBD1 aligns across 7 bases. The length of the CDR3 is 16 residues. Germline loops: CDR1 DFQATT, CDR2 SNEGSKA (reference sequence). The V gene end was trimmed by 5 bases and the J gene end by 3 bases; junction bases not matched to a gene: 13.

For the CDR3, the DNA is TGTGCCAGTAGTATATGGACAGGGGTTAATGAGCAGTTCTTC. Translated, it gives CASSIWTGVNEQFF. The V call is TRBV19, the J call TRBJ2-1; 9 nucleotides align to TRBD1. The junction had 3 bases not matched to a gene; V was cut back by 2 bases and J by 7 bases. The CDR3 sequence is 14 residues long. Germline CDR1 is LNHDA and CDR2 is SQIVND (reference sequence).